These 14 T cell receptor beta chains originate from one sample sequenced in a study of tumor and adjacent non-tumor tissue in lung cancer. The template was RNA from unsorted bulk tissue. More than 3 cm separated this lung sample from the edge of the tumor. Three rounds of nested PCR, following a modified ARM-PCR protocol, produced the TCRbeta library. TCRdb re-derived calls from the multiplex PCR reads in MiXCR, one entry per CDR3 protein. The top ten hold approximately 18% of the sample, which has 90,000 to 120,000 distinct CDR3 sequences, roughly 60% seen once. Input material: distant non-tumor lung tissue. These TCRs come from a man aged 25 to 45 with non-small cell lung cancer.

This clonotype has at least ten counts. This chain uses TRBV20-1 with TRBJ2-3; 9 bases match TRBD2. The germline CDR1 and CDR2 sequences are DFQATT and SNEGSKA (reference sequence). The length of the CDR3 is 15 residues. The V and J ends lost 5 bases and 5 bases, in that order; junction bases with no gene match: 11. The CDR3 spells CSAPQVAGDRDTQYF. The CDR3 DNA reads TGCAGTGCTCCCCAGGTAGCGGGAGATAGAGATACGCAGTATTTT.

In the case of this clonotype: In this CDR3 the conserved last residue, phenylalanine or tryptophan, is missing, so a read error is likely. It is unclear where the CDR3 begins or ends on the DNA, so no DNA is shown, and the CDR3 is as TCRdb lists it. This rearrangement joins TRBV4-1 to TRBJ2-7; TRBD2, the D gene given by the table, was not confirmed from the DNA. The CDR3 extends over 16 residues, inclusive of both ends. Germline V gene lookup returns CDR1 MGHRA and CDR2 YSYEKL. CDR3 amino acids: CASSQDETGGTYEYYC.

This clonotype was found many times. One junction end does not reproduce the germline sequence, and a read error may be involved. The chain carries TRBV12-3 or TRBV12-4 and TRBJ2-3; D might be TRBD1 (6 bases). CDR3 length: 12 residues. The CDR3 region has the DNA TGTGCCAGCAGGGGGGACACAGGTACGCAGTATTTT. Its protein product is CASRGDTGTQYF.

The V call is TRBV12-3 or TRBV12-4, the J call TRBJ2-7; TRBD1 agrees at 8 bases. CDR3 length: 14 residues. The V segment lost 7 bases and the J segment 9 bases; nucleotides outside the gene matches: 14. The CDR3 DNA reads TGTGCCAGCACTCCCGGGACAGGAGGGGGAGGGCAGTACTTC. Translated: CASTPGTGGGGQYF.

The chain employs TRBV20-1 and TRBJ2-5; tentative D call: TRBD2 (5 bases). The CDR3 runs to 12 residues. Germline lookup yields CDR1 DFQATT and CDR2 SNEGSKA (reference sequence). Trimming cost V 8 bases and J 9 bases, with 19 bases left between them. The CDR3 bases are TGCAGTATCTTCGGGGTTAGAAGGGCCCAGTACTTC. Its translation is CSIFGVRRAQYF.

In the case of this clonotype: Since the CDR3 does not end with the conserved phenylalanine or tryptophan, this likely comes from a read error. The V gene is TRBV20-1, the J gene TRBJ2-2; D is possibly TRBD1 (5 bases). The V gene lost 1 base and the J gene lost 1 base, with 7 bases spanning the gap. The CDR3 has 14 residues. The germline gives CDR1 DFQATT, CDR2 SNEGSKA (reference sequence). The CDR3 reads CSARGTMNTGELFL. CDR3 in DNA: TGCAGTGCTAGAGGGACAATGAACACCGGGGAGCTGTTTCTT.

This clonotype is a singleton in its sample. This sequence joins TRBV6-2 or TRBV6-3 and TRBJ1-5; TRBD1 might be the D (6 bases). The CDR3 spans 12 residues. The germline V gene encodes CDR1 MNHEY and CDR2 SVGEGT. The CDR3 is CVNRQGHQPQHF. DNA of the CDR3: TGTGTCAACAGGCAGGGGCATCAGCCCCAGCATTTT.

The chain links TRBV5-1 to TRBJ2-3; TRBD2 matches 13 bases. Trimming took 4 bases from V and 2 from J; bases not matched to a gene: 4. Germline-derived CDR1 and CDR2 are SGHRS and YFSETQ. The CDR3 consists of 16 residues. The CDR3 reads CASSLGTSGDTDTQYF. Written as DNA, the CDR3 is TGCGCCAGCAGCCTCGGGACTAGCGGGGACACAGATACGCAGTATTTT. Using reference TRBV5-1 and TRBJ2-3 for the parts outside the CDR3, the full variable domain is KAGVTQTPRYLIKTRGQQVTLSCSPISGHRSVSWYQQTPGQGLQFLFEYFSETQRNKGNFPGRFSGRQFSNSRSEMNVSTLELGDSALYLCASSLGTSGDTDTQYFGPGTRLTVL.

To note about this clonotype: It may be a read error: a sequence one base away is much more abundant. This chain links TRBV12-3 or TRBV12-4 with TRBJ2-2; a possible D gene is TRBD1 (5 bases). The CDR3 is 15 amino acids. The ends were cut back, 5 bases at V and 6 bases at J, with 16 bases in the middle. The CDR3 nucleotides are TGTGCCAGCAGTGGTAATTGGGGCGTTCCCGGGGAGCTGTTTTTT. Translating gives CASSGNWGVPGELFF.

Here the CDR3 DNA reads TGTGCCAGCAGTTTGTCAGGGGGCGACACTGAAGCTTTCTTT. As protein: CASSLSGGDTEAFF. The J gene is TRBJ1-1, the V gene TRBV7-3, with 8 positions matching TRBD1. The CDR3 consists of 14 residues. The ends lost 6 bases at V and 3 bases at J; junction bases unmatched: 6. CDR1 and CDR2 from the germline V gene are SGHTA and FQGTGA. Based on the CDR3 plus reference TRBV7-3 and TRBJ1-1, the full variable domain is GAGVSQTPSNKVTEKGKYVELRCDPISGHTALYWYRQSLGQGPEFLIYFQGTGAADDSGLPNDRFFAVRPEGSVSTLKIQRTERGDSAVYLCASSLSGGDTEAFFGQGTRLTVV.

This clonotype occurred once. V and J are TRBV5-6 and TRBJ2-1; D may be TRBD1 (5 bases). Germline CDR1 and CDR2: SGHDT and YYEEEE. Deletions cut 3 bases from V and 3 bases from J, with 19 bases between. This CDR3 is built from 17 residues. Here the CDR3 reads CASSSLQTSQGYNEQFF. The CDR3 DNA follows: TGTGCCAGCAGCTCGCTTCAAACAAGCCAGGGCTACAATGAGCAGTTCTTC. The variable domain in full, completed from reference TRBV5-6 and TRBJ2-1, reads DAGVTQSPTHLIKTRGQQVTLRCSPKSGHDTVSWYQQALGQGPQFIFQYYEEEERQRGNFPDRFSGHQFPNYSSELNVNALLLGDSALYLCASSSLQTSQGYNEQFFGPGTRLTVL.

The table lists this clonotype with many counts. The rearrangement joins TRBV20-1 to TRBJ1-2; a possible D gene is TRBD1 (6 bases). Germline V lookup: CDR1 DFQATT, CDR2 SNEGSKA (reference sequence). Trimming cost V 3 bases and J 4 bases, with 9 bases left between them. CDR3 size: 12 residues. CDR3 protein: CSASGGVYGYTF. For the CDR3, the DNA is TGCAGTGCTAGCGGGGGCGTCTATGGCTACACCTTC.

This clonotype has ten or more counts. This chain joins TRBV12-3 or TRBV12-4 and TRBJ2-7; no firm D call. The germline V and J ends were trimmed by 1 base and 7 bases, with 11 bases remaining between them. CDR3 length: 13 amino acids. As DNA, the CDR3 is TGTGCCAGCAGTTTAGGGACCTATGGGGAGCAGTACTTC. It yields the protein CASSLGTYGEQYF.

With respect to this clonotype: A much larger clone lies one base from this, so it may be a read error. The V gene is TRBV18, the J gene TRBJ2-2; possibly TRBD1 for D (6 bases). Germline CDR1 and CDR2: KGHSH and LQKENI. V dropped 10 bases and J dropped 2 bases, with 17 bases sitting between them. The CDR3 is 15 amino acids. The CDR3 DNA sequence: TGTGCCATCTCGGGCAGGACAGACAACACCGGGGAGCTGTTTTTT. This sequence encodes CAISGRTDNTGELFF.